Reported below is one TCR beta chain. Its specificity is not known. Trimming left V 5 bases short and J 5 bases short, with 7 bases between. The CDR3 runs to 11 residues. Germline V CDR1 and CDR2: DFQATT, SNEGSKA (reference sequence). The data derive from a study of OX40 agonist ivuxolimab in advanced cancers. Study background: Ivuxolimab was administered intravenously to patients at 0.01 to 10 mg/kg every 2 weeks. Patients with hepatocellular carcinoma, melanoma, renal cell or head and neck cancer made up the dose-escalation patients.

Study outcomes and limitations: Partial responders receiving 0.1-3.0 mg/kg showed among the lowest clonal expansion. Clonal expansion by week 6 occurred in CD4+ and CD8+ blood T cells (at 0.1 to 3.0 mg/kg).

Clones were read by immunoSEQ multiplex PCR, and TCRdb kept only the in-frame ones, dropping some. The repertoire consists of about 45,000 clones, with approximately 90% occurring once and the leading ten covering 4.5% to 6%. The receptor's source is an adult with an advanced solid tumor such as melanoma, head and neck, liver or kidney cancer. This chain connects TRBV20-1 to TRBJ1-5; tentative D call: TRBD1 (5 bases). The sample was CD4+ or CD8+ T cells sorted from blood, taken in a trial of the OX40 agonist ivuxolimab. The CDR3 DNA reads TGCAGTGCTGGGGGGGATCAGCCCCAGCATTTT. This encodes CSAGGDQPQHF.